The present TCR beta chain was sequenced within a study of T cell repertoires in cytomegalovirus infection. At the level of the study: Indications of both CMV infection and matching HLA type were provided by public TCR beta signatures.

TCRdb called the reads again in MiXCR, with one record for every CDR3 protein. The table shows around 630,000 distinct CDR3 sequences, with 20% to 25% occurring only once. Trimming at V came to 4 bases and at J to 1 base, leaving 8 bases not matched to a gene. Germline CDR1 reads MGHDK; CDR2 reads SYGVNS. CDR3 length: 16 residues. This clonotype was seen a handful of times. Sequencing was done on a sample of CD8+ T cells from PBMCs. The rearrangement links TRBV25-1 to TRBJ1-2; TRBD1 agrees at 8 bases. The sequence came from a human donor in good health (CMV status not recorded). Some clones in this sample may be carry-over from other donors' samples. The CDR3 protein is CASSARTGNFNYGYTF. The CDR3 nucleotides are TGTGCCAGCAGTGCCCGGACAGGGAATTTTAACTATGGCTACACCTTC.